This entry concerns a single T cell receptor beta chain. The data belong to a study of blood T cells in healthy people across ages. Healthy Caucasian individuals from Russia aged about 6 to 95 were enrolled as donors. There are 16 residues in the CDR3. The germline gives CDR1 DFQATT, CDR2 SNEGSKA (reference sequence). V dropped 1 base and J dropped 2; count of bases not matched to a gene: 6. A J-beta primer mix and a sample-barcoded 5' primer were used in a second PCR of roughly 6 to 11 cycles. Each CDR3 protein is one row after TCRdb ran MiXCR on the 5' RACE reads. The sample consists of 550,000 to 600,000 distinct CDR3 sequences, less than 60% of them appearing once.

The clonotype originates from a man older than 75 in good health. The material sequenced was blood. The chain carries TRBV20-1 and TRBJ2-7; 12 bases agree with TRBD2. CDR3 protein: CSARAWRLAGAYEQYF. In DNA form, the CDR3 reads TGCAGTGCTAGAGCCTGGCGACTAGCGGGGGCCTACGAGCAGTACTTC.